This T cell receptor (beta chain) emerged from a study of Ad26.COV2.S vaccination and SARS-CoV-2 variants. Data came from immunoSEQ multiplex PCR; TCRdb stores just in-frame clones and leaves some out. This sample has approximately 500,000 clones, with roughly 85% found just once. The ends were cut back, 9 bases at V and 4 bases at J, with 13 bases in the middle. CDR1 and CDR2 (germline): MDHEN, SYDVKM. CDR3 length equals 12 residues. About this clone: What it binds is unknown.

Treatment defined: about 20 received Ad26.COV2.S at low or high dose, single or two shots; five or six received placebo; per-sample allocation not given. Samples were taken on day 63 after the first vaccine or placebo injection. Study conclusions and caveats: The breadth of spike-specific CD8+ and CD4+ T cell responses after vaccination was reportedly substantial.

This TCR came from a person aged 18-65 years who received the Ad26.COV2.S COVID-19 vaccine or a placebo. The chain has TRBV28 and TRBJ2-7; D is perhaps TRBD2 (5 bases). The sequenced sample was peripheral blood, obtained in a trial of Ad26.COV2.S vaccine versus placebo. This chain's CDR3 is CASGDTRYEQYF. The CDR3 DNA is TGTGCCAGTGGGGATACTAGGTACGAGCAGTACTTC.